This T cell receptor (beta chain) was observed in a study of blood T cell repertoires in COVID-19. As for the study in general: Samples representing acute and convalescent COVID-19 were sourced from the United States, Italy and Spain.

The ends were cut back, 11 bases at V and 8 bases at J, with 19 bases in the middle. The CDR3 is made up of 14 amino acids. As processed by the authors: Nucleated cell number was recorded as an estimate derived from reference gene primer amplification. The assay was immunoSEQ multiplex PCR, and TCRdb's table has in-frame clones only and misses some. V and J calls and clone size come straight from that table; D and trimming were deduced from the DNA. The table shows fewer than 80,000 clones, with roughly 89% occurring only once. The TCR originated in a human donor in a cohort sampled during active COVID-19. The specimen was peripheral blood. The chain recombines TRBV23-1 with TRBJ1-6, with D possibly being TRBD1 (6 bases). TRBV23-1 is an ORF, with its function uncertain. The CDR3 reads CAGGGPLRDSPLHF. CDR3 in DNA: TGCGCCGGGGGGGGGCCCCTTCGGGATTCACCCCTCCACTTT.